The following is a T cell receptor beta chain sequence with its context. CDR1 is LNHNV, CDR2 YYDKDF, per germline (reference sequence). This CDR3 has 16 residues. The V gene lost 6 bases and the J gene lost 4 bases, with 19 bases spanning the gap. Enrolment of Seattle patients took place during active infection, and they were followed longitudinally. The sample originates from a study of blood T cell repertoires in COVID-19. Overall study: In each case, the material was cDNA or gDNA derived from T cells, B-cell-depleted T cells, or PBMCs.

Methods used by the authors: Estimated nucleated cell counts came from reference gene primer amplification. Sequenced by immunoSEQ multiplex PCR; TCRdb stores in-frame clones only, minus some. The DNA was the basis for D and trimming; V, J and clone size are from that table. The sample has almost 400,000 clones, roughly 86% seen once. The V gene is TRBV15, the J gene TRBJ1-3; weak D call: TRBD1 (6 bases). Sequencing used peripheral blood. The clonotype originates from a woman aged 60 to 75 with COVID-19, enrolled during active disease. The CDR3 here is CATRVGGALEGNTIYF. CDR3 nucleotide sequence: TGTGCCACCAGAGTCGGGGGGGCTCTGGAAGGAAACACCATATATTTT.